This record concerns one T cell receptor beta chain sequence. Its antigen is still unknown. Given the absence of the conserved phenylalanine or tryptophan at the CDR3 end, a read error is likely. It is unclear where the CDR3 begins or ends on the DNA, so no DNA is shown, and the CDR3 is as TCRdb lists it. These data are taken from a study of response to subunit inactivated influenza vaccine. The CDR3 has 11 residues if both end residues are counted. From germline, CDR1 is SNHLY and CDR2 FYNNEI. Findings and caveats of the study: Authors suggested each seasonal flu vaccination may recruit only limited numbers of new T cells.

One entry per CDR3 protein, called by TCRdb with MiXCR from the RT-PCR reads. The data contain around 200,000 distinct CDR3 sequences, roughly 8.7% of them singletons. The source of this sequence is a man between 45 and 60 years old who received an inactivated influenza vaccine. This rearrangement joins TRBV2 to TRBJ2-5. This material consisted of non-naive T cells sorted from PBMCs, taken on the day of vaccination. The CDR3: CASKSLQKTNL.